A selection of T cell receptor beta chains follows, all from one sample in a study of radiation and T cells in renal cell carcinoma. Libraries were prepared by immunoSEQ multiplex PCR; TCRdb keeps only in-frame clonotypes and omits some of them. The sample holds fewer than 200,000 clones, about 85% seen once. Sequenced here: blood, sampled from a patient whose treatment included radiotherapy and nephrectomy. All receptors come from a woman aged 50 to 65 with renal cell carcinoma. The CDR3 runs from the conserved cysteine through the conserved F or W. D genes are given only for firm matches. Only some rows state a clone size, as once, few, many or a class for expanded clones.

V gene: TRBV7-2
D gene: TRBD1
J gene: TRBJ1-6
clone size: .
CDR3 protein: CASSLVTGVGSPLHF
CDR3 DNA: TGTGCCAGCAGCCTAGTGACAGGGGTGGGGTCACCCCTCCACTTT

V gene: TRBV5-6
D gene: .
J gene: TRBJ2-3
clone size: .
CDR3 protein: CASTLRGAGDTQYF
CDR3 DNA: TGTGCCAGCACCTTGAGGGGGGCGGGGGATACGCAGTATTTT

V gene: TRBV19
D gene: .
J gene: TRBJ1-5
clone size: .
CDR3 protein: CASSISAVSSREPQHF
CDR3 DNA: TGTGCCAGTAGTATCTCGGCGGTGAGCTCTCGGGAGCCCCAGCATTTT

V gene: TRBV7-9
D gene: .
J gene: TRBJ2-7
clone size: .
CDR3 protein: CASSLGAGPTYEQYF
CDR3 DNA: TGTGCCAGCAGCTTGGGGGCGGGCCCCACCTACGAGCAGTACTTC

V gene: TRBV2
D gene: TRBD1
J gene: TRBJ2-3
clone size: .
CDR3 protein: CASRPGQGYYTDTQYF
CDR3 DNA: TGTGCCAGCAGGCCGGGACAGGGATACTACACAGATACGCAGTATTTT

V gene: TRBV11-2
D gene: TRBD1
J gene: TRBJ2-7
clone size: .
CDR3 protein: CASSGQGGRSSYEQYF
CDR3 DNA: TGTGCCAGCAGCGGACAGGGGGGCCGTAGCTCCTACGAGCAGTACTTC

V gene: TRBV19
D gene: .
J gene: TRBJ1-5
clone size: .
CDR3 protein: CAAGGNQPQHF
CDR3 DNA: TGTGCAGCTGGAGGCAATCAGCCCCAGCATTTT

V gene: TRBV2
D gene: TRBD1
J gene: TRBJ1-5
clone size: .
CDR3 protein: CASSADRGGQPQHF
CDR3 DNA: TGTGCCAGCAGTGCGGACAGGGGAGGGCAGCCCCAGCATTTT

V gene: TRBV7-2
D gene: TRBD2
J gene: TRBJ2-1
clone size: .
CDR3 protein: CASSLWTSGGPGLSEQFF
CDR3 DNA: TGTGCCAGCAGCTTATGGACTAGCGGGGGACCAGGATTGAGTGAGCAGTTCTTC

V gene: TRBV4-2
D gene: .
J gene: TRBJ1-5
clone size: .
CDR3 protein: CASSQDLARESQHF
CDR3 DNA: TGTGCCAGCAGCCAAGACCTAGCCCGAGAGTCCCAGCATTTT

V gene: TRBV5-1
D gene: .
J gene: TRBJ2-3
clone size: .
CDR3 protein: CASRRGDTGAPNTQYF
CDR3 DNA: TGCGCCAGCCGCAGGGGGGATACAGGGGCCCCAAATACGCAGTATTTT

V gene: TRBV7-9
D gene: .
J gene: TRBJ2-3
clone size: .
CDR3 protein: CASSWQGGDTQYF
CDR3 DNA: TGTGCCAGCAGCTGGCAGGGGGGCGATACGCAGTATTTT

V gene: TRBV6-6
D gene: TRBD1
J gene: TRBJ2-7
clone size: .
CDR3 protein: CASSYGTGIVHEQYF
CDR3 DNA: TGTGCCAGCAGTTACGGGACAGGGATTGTCCACGAGCAGTACTTC

V gene: TRBV4-2
D gene: .
J gene: TRBJ1-2
clone size: .
CDR3 protein: CASSSRGARYGYTF
CDR3 DNA: TGTGCCAGCAGCTCAAGGGGGGCGCGGTATGGCTACACCTTC

V gene: TRBV5-1
D gene: TRBD2
J gene: TRBJ2-5
clone size: .
CDR3 protein: CASSSLSSGGQETQYF
CDR3 DNA: TGCGCCAGCAGCTCCCTATCTAGCGGGGGCCAAGAGACCCAGTACTTC

V gene: TRBV18
D gene: .
J gene: TRBJ1-5
clone size: .
CDR3 protein: CASSPRQDNQPQHF
CDR3 DNA: TGTGCCAGCTCACCCAGACAGGATAATCAGCCCCAGCATTTT

V gene: TRBV19
D gene: .
J gene: TRBJ2-5
clone size: .
CDR3 protein: CASSTPEGAWETQYF
CDR3 DNA: TGTGCCAGTAGTACCCCCGAGGGAGCGTGGGAGACCCAGTACTTC

V gene: TRBV11-1
D gene: .
J gene: TRBJ2-1
clone size: .
CDR3 protein: CASRRRGAPDNEQFF
CDR3 DNA: TGTGCCAGCAGACGACGGGGGGCTCCCGACAATGAGCAGTTCTTC

V gene: TRBV19
D gene: .
J gene: TRBJ1-1
clone size: few
CDR3 protein: CASSAGMGIEAFF
CDR3 DNA: TGTGCCAGTAGTGCAGGGATGGGGATTGAAGCTTTCTTT

V gene: TRBV5-5
D gene: .
J gene: TRBJ1-5
clone size: .
CDR3 protein: CASSLGGGTNQPQHF
CDR3 DNA: TGTGCCAGCAGCTTGGGCGGGGGCACCAATCAGCCCCAGCATTTT